This T cell receptor (beta chain) came from a study of T cell responses to AZD1222 COVID-19 vaccine. Germline CDR1 is MGHDK and CDR2 is SYGVNS. V was pared by 6 bases and J by 3 bases, with 5 bases between. The CDR3 is 11 amino acids. Clones were read by immunoSEQ multiplex PCR, and TCRdb kept only the in-frame ones, dropping some. In the table there are about 110,000 clones, roughly 90% of which are singletons. The sequencing here drew on peripheral blood, taken on day 0 of AZD1222 vaccination. This chain uses TRBV25-1 with TRBJ1-1; a weak D match, TRBD1 (5 bases). The receptor was derived from an adult in good health. The CDR3 reads CASRGDTEAFF. As DNA, the CDR3 is TGTGCCAGCAGGGGGGACACTGAAGCTTTCTTT.